Following are 9 T cell receptor beta chains from one sample sequenced in a study of cytomegalovirus exposure and HLA in healthy donors. Both 60 Vbeta primers and 13 Jbeta primers went into the PCR. The table came from immunoSEQ multiplex PCR; TCRdb's copy has only in-frame clones and leaves some out. The table shows about 92,000 clones, with 81% occurring only once. Material for sequencing was PBMCs. The source of these receptors is a girl aged 2-9 years in good health and CMV-seropositive.

The chain uses TRBV6-5 and TRBJ1-5, with D perhaps matching TRBD1 (5 bases). Germline-derived CDR1 and CDR2 are MNHEY and SVGAGI. The CDR3 consists of 15 residues. Trimming stripped 7 bases from V and 12 bases from J, with 25 bases between. CDR3 coding DNA: TGTGCCAGCACACCTAGTCTCGGGGGTCCGGGACGCCAGCATTTT. Protein product: CASTPSLGGPGRQHF.

This chain uses TRBV5-6 with TRBJ2-2, with 10 bases fitting TRBD2. The CDR3 consists of 16 residues. After removal of 4 bases from V and 1 base from J, the junction contained 4 bases not matched to a gene. CDR1 is SGHDT, CDR2 YYEEEE, per germline. The CDR3 region is CASSPRTSGNTGELFF. CDR3 nucleotides: TGTGCCAGCAGCCCCAGGACTAGCGGGAACACCGGGGAGCTGTTTTTT.

This sequence joins TRBV28 and TRBJ1-5; no firm D call. V was pared by 6 bases and J by 6 bases, with 9 bases between. The CDR3 sequence is 12 residues long. Germline CDR1 reads MDHEN; CDR2 reads SYDVKM. The DNA for the CDR3 is TGTGCCAGCAGCAGGTCTCTTCAGCCCCAGCATTTT. This sequence encodes CASSRSLQPQHF.

V is TRBV4-1 and J is TRBJ1-2; D gene uncertain. The V gene's germline CDR1 is MGHRA and CDR2 YSYEKL. V dropped 3 bases and J dropped 4 bases, with 18 bases sitting between them. The CDR3 spans 16 residues. In DNA, the CDR3 is TGCGCCAGCAGCCACCCCGAGGGTTGGCAGAGCTATGGCTACACCTTC. Translation gives CASSHPEGWQSYGYTF.

This chain links TRBV4-2 with TRBJ1-5, with 9 bases aligning to TRBD1. The length of the CDR3 is 18 residues. Germline CDR1 LGHNA, CDR2 YNFKEQ. The ends lost 0 bases at V and 2 bases at J; junction bases unmatched: 8. CDR3 residues: CASSQEETGGSGNQPQHF. CDR3 nucleotides: TGTGCCAGCAGCCAAGAGGAAACAGGGGGCTCCGGCAATCAGCCCCAGCATTTT.

This clone has only a few counts. This chain connects TRBV30 to TRBJ1-4; 9 nucleotides agree with TRBD1. This CDR3 contains 14 residues. Germline lookup yields CDR1 GTSNPN and CDR2 SVGIG (reference sequence). The V gene end was trimmed by 5 bases and the J gene end by 2 bases; junction bases not matched to a gene: 3. The CDR3 DNA follows: TGTGCCTGGGGACAGGGGTCGACTAATGAAAAACTGTTTTTT. Its protein product is CAWGQGSTNEKLFF.

This clone was seen a handful of times. V is TRBV19 and J is TRBJ2-5; 15 nucleotides line up with TRBD2. Germline V CDR1 and CDR2: LNHDA, SQIVND (reference sequence). The V segment lost 6 bases and the J segment 3 bases; nucleotides outside the gene matches: 2. CDR3 length equals 15 residues. The CDR3 reads CASSGLAGGEETQYF. CDR3 DNA: TGTGCCAGTAGCGGACTAGCGGGAGGGGAAGAGACCCAGTACTTC.

Written as DNA, the CDR3 is TGTGCCAGCAGTGAGGCAGTGAACACTGAAGCTTTCTTT. It yields the protein CASSEAVNTEAFF. The J gene is TRBJ1-1, the V gene TRBV2; D call uncertain. V dropped 3 bases and J dropped 0 bases, with 5 bases sitting between them. The germline CDR1 and CDR2 sequences are SNHLY and FYNNEI. This CDR3 contains 13 residues.

The V call is TRBV5-4, the J call TRBJ2-7; possibly TRBD1 for D (5 bases). Trimming stripped 2 bases from V and 2 bases from J, with 14 bases between. The germline gives CDR1 SGHNT, CDR2 YYREEE (reference sequence). This CDR3 has 15 amino acids. CDR3 DNA sequence: TGTGCCAGCAGCTTAGAACAAGGGGCCGCCTACGAGCAGTACTTC. Translating gives CASSLEQGAAYEQYF.